The T cell receptor (beta chain) described here comes from a study of T cell responses to AZD1222 COVID-19 vaccine. Deletions cut 8 bases from V and 7 bases from J, with 18 bases between. The CDR3 length is 14 residues. Germline values: CDR1 SGHTA, CDR2 FQGNSA. Measured with immunoSEQ multiplex PCR; TCRdb has only the in-frame clones, and not every one. The sample lists approximately 190,000 clones, around 92% occurring once. The source was peripheral blood, collected on day 0 of AZD1222 vaccination. This chain uses TRBV7-2 with TRBJ2-4; D may be TRBD2 (6 bases). This receptor was taken from an adult in good health. This CDR3 is CASRPDGGSNIQYF. CDR3 sequence (DNA): TGTGCCAGCCGCCCAGACGGGGGATCCAACATTCAGTACTTC.